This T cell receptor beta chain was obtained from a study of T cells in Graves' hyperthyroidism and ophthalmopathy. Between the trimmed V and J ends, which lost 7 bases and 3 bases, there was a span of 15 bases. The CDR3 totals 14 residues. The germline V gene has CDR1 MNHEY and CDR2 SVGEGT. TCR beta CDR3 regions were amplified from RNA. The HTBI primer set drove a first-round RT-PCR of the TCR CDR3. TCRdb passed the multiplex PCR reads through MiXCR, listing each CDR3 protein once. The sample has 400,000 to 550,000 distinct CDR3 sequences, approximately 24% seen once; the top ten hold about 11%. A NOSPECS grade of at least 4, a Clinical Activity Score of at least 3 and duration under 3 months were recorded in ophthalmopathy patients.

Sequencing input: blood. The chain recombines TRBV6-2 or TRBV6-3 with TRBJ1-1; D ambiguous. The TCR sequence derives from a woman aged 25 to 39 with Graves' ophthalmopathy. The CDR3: CASIYRQEDTEAFF. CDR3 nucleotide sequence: TGTGCCAGCATCTACCGGCAGGAGGACACTGAAGCTTTCTTT.